Shown below are 2 T cell receptor beta chains from a single sample sequenced in a study of blood T cell repertoires in COVID-19. Here immunoSEQ multiplex PCR was the method, and the copy in TCRdb shows in-frame clones only, minus some. The sample lists approximately 200,000 clones, roughly 80% occurring once. The specimen sequenced was peripheral blood. Receptors were obtained from a human donor in a cohort sampled during active COVID-19.

This clone has a handful of counts. The V and J genes are TRBV2 and TRBJ2-5, with 10 bases matching TRBD2. In germline, CDR1 is SNHLY, CDR2 FYNNEI. The CDR3 totals 14 residues. V dropped 6 bases and J dropped 5; count of bases not matched to a gene: 6. CDR3 loop: CASRQREGPETQYF. The CDR3 DNA sequence: TGTGCCAGCAGACAGCGGGAGGGCCCGGAGACCCAGTACTTC.

The chain carries TRBV4-2 and TRBJ2-2, with TRBD2 identical over 10 bases. The CDR3 extends over 17 amino acids. CDR1 is LGHNA, CDR2 YNFKEQ, per germline. With V trimmed by 4 bases and J by 7 bases, 12 bases remained unmatched. The CDR3 loop reads CASSPEAGSGRHGELFF. The CDR3 bases are TGTGCCAGCAGCCCCGAGGCGGGTAGCGGGAGGCACGGGGAGCTGTTTTTT.